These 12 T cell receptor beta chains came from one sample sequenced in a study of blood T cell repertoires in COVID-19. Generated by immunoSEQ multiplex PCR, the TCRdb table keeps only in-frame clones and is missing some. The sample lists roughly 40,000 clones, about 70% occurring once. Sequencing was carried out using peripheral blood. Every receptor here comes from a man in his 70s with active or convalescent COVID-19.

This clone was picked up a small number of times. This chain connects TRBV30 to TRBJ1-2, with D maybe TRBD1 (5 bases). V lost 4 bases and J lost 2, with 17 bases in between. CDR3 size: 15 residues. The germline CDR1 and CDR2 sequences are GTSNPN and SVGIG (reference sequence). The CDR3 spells CAWKGKGIGNYGYTF. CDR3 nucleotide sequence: TGTGCCTGGAAGGGGAAGGGGATAGGAAACTATGGCTACACCTTC.

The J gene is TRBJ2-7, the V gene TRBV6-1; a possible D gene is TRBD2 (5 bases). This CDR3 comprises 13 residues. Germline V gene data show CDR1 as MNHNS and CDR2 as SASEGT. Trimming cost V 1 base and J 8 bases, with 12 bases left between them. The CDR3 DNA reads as TGTGCCAGCAGTGAAGGGAACTCGGGGAAGCAGTACTTC. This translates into CASSEGNSGKQYF.

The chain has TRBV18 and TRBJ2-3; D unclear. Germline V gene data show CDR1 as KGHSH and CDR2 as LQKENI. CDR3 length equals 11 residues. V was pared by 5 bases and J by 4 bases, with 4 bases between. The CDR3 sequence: CASSFADTQYF. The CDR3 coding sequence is TGTGCCAGCTCATTCGCAGATACGCAGTATTTT.

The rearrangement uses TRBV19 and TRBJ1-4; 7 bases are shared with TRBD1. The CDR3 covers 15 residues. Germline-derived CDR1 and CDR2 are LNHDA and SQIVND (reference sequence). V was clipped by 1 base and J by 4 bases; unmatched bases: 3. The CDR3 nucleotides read TGTGCCAGTAGTATAGGACAGGGAAGTAATGAAAAACTGTTTTTT. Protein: CASSIGQGSNEKLFF.

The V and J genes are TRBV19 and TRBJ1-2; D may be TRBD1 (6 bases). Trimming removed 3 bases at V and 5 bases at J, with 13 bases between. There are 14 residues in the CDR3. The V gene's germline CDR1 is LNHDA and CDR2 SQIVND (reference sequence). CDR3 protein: CASSMAGVTYGYTF. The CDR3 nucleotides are TGTGCCAGTAGTATGGCAGGGGTTACGTATGGCTACACCTTC. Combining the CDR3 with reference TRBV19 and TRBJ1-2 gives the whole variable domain DGGITQSPKYLFRKEGQNVTLSCEQNLNHDAMYWYRQDPGQGLRLIYYSQIVNDFQKGDIAEGYSVSREKKESFPLTVTSAQKNPTAFYLCASSMAGVTYGYTFGSGTRLTVV.

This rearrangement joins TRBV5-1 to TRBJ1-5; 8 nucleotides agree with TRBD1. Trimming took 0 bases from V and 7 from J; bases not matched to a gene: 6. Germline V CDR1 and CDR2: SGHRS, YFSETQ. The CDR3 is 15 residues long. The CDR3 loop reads CASSLVAGGGQPQHF. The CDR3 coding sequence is TGCGCCAGCAGCTTGGTGGCAGGGGGCGGGCAGCCCCAGCATTTT.

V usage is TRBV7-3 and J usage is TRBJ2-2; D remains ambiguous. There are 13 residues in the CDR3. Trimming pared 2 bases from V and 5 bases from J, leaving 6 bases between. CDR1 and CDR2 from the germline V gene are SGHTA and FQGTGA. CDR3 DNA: TGTGCCAGCAGCTTAGTTCGGACCGGGGAGCTGTTTTTT. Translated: CASSLVRTGELFF.

The CDR3, as DNA: TGCGCCAGCAGGTCCTTGGGGCGGGGGGTTGATGAGCAGTTCTTC. Protein: CASRSLGRGVDEQFF. This sequence joins TRBV5-1 and TRBJ2-1, with 8 bases that match TRBD2. CDR1 and CDR2 from the germline V gene are SGHRS and YFSETQ. The CDR3 is 15 residues long. The trim removed 5 bases at V and 8 bases at J, leaving 12 bases unmatched.

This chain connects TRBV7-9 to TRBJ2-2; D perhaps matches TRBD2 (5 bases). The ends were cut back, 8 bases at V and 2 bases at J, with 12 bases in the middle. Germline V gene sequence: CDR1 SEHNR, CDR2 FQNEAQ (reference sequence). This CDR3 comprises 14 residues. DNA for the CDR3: TGTGCCAGCGGCCCGGGATTCAACACCGGGGAGCTGTTTTTT. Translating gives CASGPGFNTGELFF.

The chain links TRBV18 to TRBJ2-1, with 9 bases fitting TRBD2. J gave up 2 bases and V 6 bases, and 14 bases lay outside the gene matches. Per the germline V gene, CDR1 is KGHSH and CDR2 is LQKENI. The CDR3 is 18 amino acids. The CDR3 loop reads CASSRDMPAGGTYNEQFF. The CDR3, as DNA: TGTGCCAGCTCGCGTGATATGCCCGCGGGGGGGACCTACAATGAGCAGTTCTTC.

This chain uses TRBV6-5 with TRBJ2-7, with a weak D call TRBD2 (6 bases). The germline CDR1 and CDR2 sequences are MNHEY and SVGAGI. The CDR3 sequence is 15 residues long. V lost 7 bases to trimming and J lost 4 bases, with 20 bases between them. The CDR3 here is CASTGGRGSKYEQYF. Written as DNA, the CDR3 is TGTGCCAGCACCGGAGGGCGGGGATCTAAGTACGAGCAGTACTTC.

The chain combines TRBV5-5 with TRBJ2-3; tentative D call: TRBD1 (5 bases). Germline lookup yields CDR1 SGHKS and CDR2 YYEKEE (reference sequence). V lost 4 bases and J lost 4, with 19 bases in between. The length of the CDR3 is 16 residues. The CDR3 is CASSTSQGARADTQYF. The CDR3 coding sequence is TGTGCCAGCAGCACCTCCCAGGGCGCCAGGGCAGATACGCAGTATTTT.